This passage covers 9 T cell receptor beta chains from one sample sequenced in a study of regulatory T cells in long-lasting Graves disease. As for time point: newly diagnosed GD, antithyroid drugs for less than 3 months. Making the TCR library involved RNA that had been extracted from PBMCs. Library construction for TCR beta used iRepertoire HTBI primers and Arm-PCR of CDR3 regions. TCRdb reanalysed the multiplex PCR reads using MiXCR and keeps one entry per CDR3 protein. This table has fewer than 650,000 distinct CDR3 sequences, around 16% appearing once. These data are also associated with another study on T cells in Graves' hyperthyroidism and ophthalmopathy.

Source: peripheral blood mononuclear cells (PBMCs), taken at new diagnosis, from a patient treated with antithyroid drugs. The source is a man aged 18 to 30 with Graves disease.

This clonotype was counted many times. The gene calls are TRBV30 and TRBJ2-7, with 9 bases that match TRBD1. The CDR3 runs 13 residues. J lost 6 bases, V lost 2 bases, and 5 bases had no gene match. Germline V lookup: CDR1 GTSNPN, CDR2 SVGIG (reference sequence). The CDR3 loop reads CAWSRDREPEQYF. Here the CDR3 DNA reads TGTGCCTGGAGTAGGGACAGGGAGCCCGAGCAGTACTTC.

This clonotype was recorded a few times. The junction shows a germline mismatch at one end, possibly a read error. Written as DNA, the CDR3 is TGTGCCAGCAGTGGTCAGGTTGGGTATGTCTACACCTTC. This gives the protein CASSGQVGYVYTF. The chain uses TRBV6-1 and TRBJ1-2, with D unresolved. The V gene's germline CDR1 is MNHNS and CDR2 SASEGT. The CDR3 runs to 13 residues.

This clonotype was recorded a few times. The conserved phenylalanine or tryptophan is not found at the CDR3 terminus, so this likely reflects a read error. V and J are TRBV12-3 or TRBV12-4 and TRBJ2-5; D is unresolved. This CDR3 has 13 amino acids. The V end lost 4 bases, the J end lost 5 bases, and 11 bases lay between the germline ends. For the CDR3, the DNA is TGTGCCAGCAGTTATGGCAGGATGGAGACCCAGTACTCC. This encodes CASSYGRMETQYS.

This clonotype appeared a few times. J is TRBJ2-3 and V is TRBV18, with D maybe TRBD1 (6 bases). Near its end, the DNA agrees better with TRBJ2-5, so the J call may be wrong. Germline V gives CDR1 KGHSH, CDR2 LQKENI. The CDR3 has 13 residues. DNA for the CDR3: TGTGCCAGCTCACCGGGGGCCCCCGAGACCCAGTACTTC. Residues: CASSPGAPETQYF.

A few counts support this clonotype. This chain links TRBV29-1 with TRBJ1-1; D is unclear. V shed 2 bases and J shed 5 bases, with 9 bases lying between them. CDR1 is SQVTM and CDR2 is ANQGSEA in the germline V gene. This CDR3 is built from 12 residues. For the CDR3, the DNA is TGCAGCGTTGAATCGCGGGGTACTGAAGCTTTCTTT. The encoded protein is CSVESRGTEAFF.

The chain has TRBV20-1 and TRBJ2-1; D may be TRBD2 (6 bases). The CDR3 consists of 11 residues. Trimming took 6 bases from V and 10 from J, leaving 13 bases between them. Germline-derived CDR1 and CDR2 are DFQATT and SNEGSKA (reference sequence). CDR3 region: CSARWGVEQFF. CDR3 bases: TGCAGTGCCCGATGGGGGGTCGAGCAGTTCTTC.

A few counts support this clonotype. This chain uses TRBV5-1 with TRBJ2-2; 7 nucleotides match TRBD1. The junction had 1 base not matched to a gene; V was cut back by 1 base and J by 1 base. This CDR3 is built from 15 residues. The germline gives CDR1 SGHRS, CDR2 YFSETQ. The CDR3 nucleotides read TGCGCCAGCAGCTTGAGGGGGCAGAACACCGGGGAGCTGTTTTTT. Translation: CASSLRGQNTGELFF. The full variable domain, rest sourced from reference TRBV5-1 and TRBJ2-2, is KAGVTQTPRYLIKTRGQQVTLSCSPISGHRSVSWYQQTPGQGLQFLFEYFSETQRNKGNFPGRFSGRQFSNSRSEMNVSTLELGDSALYLCASSLRGQNTGELFFGEGSRLTVL.

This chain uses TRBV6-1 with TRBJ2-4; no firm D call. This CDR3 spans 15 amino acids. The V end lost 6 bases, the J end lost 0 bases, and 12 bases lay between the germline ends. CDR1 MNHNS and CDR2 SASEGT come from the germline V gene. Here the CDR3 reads CASSFVAQAKNIQYF. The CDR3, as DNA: TGTGCCAGCAGCTTCGTAGCCCAAGCCAAAAACATTCAGTACTTC.

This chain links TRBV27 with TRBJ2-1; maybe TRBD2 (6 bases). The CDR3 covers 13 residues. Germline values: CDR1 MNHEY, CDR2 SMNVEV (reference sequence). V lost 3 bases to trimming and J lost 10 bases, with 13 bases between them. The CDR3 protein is CASSFFGTPEQFF. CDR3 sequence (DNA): TGTGCCAGCAGTTTTTTTGGGACTCCGGAGCAGTTCTTC.